This T cell receptor (beta chain) is drawn from a study of T cells in Graves' hyperthyroidism and ophthalmopathy. This clonotype was seen a few times. A read error may produce the germline difference seen at one junction end. Amplification targeted TCR beta CDR3 regions from RNA transcripts. A set of HTBI primers served as the primers for a first-round RT-PCR of the TCR CDR3. TCRdb reanalysed the multiplex PCR reads using MiXCR and keeps one entry per CDR3 protein. The sample lists 560,000 or so distinct CDR3 sequences, about 43% seen once, with just over 8% in the top ten. The CDR3 has 12 amino acids. CDR1 SGHVS and CDR2 FQNEAQ come from the germline V gene.

V usage is TRBV7-8 and J usage is TRBJ1-2, with TRBD1 matching over 8 bases. The sample taken for sequencing was peripheral blood or thyroid tissue (not recorded which). This receptor was obtained from a woman aged 18-29 years with Graves' hyperthyroidism. The CDR3 DNA reads as TGTGCCAGCAGCCTCTCTGGGCAGGGGGCAATGTTC. This codes for CASSLSGQGAMF.